This entry lists 24 T cell receptor beta chains sequenced from one sample in a study of identical twins. TCRdb re-derived calls from the 5' RACE reads in MiXCR, one entry per CDR3 protein. The data hold about 450,000 distinct CDR3 sequences, with 18% observed a single time. The source material was naive T cells sorted from blood. These TCRs come from a middle-aged man in good health.

The J gene is TRBJ1-1, the V gene TRBV5-6; D uncertain. With 4 bases removed from V and 1 base from J, the gap between germline ends came to 11 bases. Germline CDR1 SGHDT, CDR2 YYEEEE. CDR3 length equals 14 residues. CDR3 amino acids: CASSPSPGNTEAFF. DNA for the CDR3: TGTGCCAGCAGCCCCTCCCCAGGGAACACTGAAGCTTTCTTT.

This chain links TRBV5-4 with TRBJ2-7; 11 bases are shared with TRBD2. The germline V gene encodes CDR1 SGHNT and CDR2 YYREEE (reference sequence). V gave up 2 bases and J gave up 7 bases; unmatched junction bases: 8. The CDR3 consists of 15 residues. The CDR3 here is CASSLSLAGVREQYF. The CDR3 region has the DNA TGTGCCAGCAGCTTATCACTAGCGGGAGTTAGGGAGCAGTACTTC.

This clonotype has at least ten counts. This chain uses TRBV29-1 with TRBJ1-5; 9 nucleotides agree with TRBD1. The CDR3 is 13 residues long. The trim removed 4 bases at V and 3 bases at J, leaving 1 base unmatched. The germline CDR1 and CDR2 sequences are SQVTM and ANQGSEA. The CDR3 region is CSVGTGDNQPQHF. In nucleotides, the CDR3 is TGCAGCGTTGGGACAGGGGACAATCAGCCCCAGCATTTT.

Remarks on this clonotype: This may stem from a read error, because a much larger clone lies one nucleotide away. The gene calls are TRBV27 and TRBJ1-2; D gene unclear. The germline V and J ends were trimmed by 3 bases and 6 bases, with 11 bases remaining between them. The CDR3 contains 13 residues. Germline CDR1 reads MNHEY; CDR2 reads SMNVEV (reference sequence). CDR3 DNA sequence: TGTGCCAGCAGTTTGAGAGGCAACAATGGCTACACCTTC. Its protein product is CASSLRGNNGYTF.

V gene TRBV29-1 combines with J gene TRBJ2-2; TRBD1 or TRBD2 may be the D gene (5 bases each). In germline, CDR1 is SQVTM, CDR2 ANQGSEA. The CDR3 has 12 amino acids. Here the CDR3 DNA reads TGCGGTGGGACCCAGAACACCGGGGAGCTGTTTTTT. Protein product: CGGTQNTGELFF.

This clonotype was picked up many times. The chain links TRBV7-8 to TRBJ2-3, with D perhaps matching TRBD1 or TRBD2 (6 bases each). V dropped 7 bases and J dropped 4 bases, with 15 bases sitting between them. Germline CDR1 reads SGHVS; CDR2 reads FQNEAQ. This CDR3 spans 14 amino acids. The CDR3 region has the DNA TGTGCCAGCAACCGAGGGGGGCCGCCAGATACGCAGTATTTT. It codes for CASNRGGPPDTQYF. Looking up the rest from reference TRBV7-8 and TRBJ2-3 gives the full variable domain: GAGVSQSPRYKVAKRGQDVALRCDPISGHVSLFWYQQALGQGPEFLTYFQNEAQLDKSGLPSDRFFAERPEGSVSTLKIQRTQQEDSAVYLCASNRGGPPDTQYFGPGTRLTVL.

The CDR3 DNA is TGTGCCAGCAGTTTATCGTGGACTAGCGGGAGCTCTGGCGAGCAGTACTTC. This gives the protein CASSLSWTSGSSGEQYF. The chain uses TRBV27 and TRBJ2-7, with 13 nucleotides matching TRBD2. This CDR3 has 17 amino acids. The germline V gene encodes CDR1 MNHEY and CDR2 SMNVEV (reference sequence). The V and J ends lost 0 bases and 6 bases, in that order; junction bases with no gene match: 8.

This sequence joins TRBV6-1 and TRBJ2-6; either TRBD1 or TRBD2 may fit D (6 bases each). The CDR3 length is 19 residues. The V and J ends lost 5 bases and 2 bases respectively, with 22 bases between them. Germline lookup yields CDR1 MNHNS and CDR2 SASEGT. The CDR3 coding sequence is TGTGCCAGCAGTATGGGAGAAGGGGGGCCGCGACCTGGGGCCAACGTCCTGACTTTC. It translates to CASSMGEGGPRPGANVLTF.

The CDR3 protein is CASSLGLEAGELFF. The CDR3 DNA sequence: TGTGCCAGCAGCCTCGGACTAGAGGCCGGGGAGCTGTTTTTT. The J gene is TRBJ2-2, the V gene TRBV9; 7 nucleotides line up with TRBD2. The CDR3 sequence is 14 residues long. Per the germline V gene, CDR1 is SGDLS and CDR2 is YYNGEE. J was trimmed by 6 bases and V by 4 bases; bases with no gene match: 6.

This clonotype has a count of ten or more. The chain joins TRBV6-5 to TRBJ1-6; D is undetermined. V gave up 3 bases and J gave up 7 bases, with 16 bases separating them. The CDR3 runs to 16 residues. Germline V CDR1 and CDR2: MNHEY, SVGAGI. CDR3 in amino acids: CASSYRLGSMNSPLHF. CDR3 nucleotide sequence: TGTGCCAGCAGTTATCGACTGGGTAGTATGAATTCACCCCTCCACTTT.

J is TRBJ2-5 and V is TRBV28; perhaps TRBD1 as D (6 bases). The germline V gene has CDR1 MDHEN and CDR2 SYDVKM. V was pared by 3 bases and J by 1 base, with 15 bases between. This CDR3 is built from 16 residues. Here the CDR3 DNA reads TGTGCCAGCAGTTTCTCTGTTCAGGGGAGCCAAGAGACCCAGTACTTC. This encodes CASSFSVQGSQETQYF.

The V gene is TRBV3-1, the J gene TRBJ1-1; no clear D gene. V lost 1 base, J lost 8 bases, and 8 bases lay in between. The CDR3 extends over 12 amino acids. Looked up from germline, CDR1 is LGHDT and CDR2 is YNNKEL (reference sequence). The CDR3 protein is CASSQGFLEAFF. The CDR3 coding sequence is TGTGCCAGCAGCCAAGGATTTCTCGAAGCTTTCTTT.

This clonotype was detected only once. A much larger clone is a single base away; this may be a read error. This sequence joins TRBV3-1 and TRBJ2-3; D is undetermined. Germline CDR1 and CDR2: LGHDT and YNNKEL (reference sequence). This CDR3 spans 15 amino acids. The CDR3 coding sequence is TGTGCCAGCAGCCAAGCTGGGATTAGCACACATACGCAGTATTTT. Translation gives CASSQAGISTHTQYF.

This clonotype has more than one count but fewer than ten. This chain links TRBV5-1 with TRBJ2-2, with D possibly being TRBD1 (6 bases). CDR3 length: 14 residues. Germline V lookup: CDR1 SGHRS, CDR2 YFSETQ. The V and J ends lost 2 bases and 3 bases respectively, with 8 bases between them. CDR3 protein: CASSLRQDTGELFF. The CDR3 DNA is TGCGCCAGCAGCTTACGACAGGACACCGGGGAGCTGTTTTTT.

As regards this clonotype: One end of the junction varies from germline; a read error may be responsible. DNA for the CDR3: TGTGCCAGCTCGAGCGGGAGCAGCTACAATGTGCAGTTCTTC. Translating gives CASSSGSSYNVQFF. The V and J genes are TRBV28 and TRBJ2-1, with 8 bases identical to TRBD2. The CDR3 runs to 14 residues. The germline V gene has CDR1 MDHEN and CDR2 SYDVKM.

V is TRBV4-1 and J is TRBJ2-7; D perhaps matches TRBD1 (6 bases). The CDR3 sequence is 18 residues long. CDR1 is MGHRA and CDR2 is YSYEKL in the germline V gene. V was shortened by 1 base and J by 4 bases, with 23 bases between the two germline ends. The CDR3, as DNA: TGCGCCAGCAGCCAAGGGGACGGCGGCGGACAGAGCGGTTACGAGCAGTACTTC. It translates to CASSQGDGGGQSGYEQYF.

V is TRBV7-2 and J is TRBJ1-1; D not certain. CDR1 and CDR2 from the germline V gene are SGHTA and FQGNSA. The V and J ends lost 2 bases and 5 bases respectively, with 15 bases between them. The CDR3 is made up of 15 amino acids. The CDR3 DNA sequence: TGTGCCAGCAGCTTATATCGGGGAGATGAGACTGAAGCTTTCTTT. Its translation is CASSLYRGDETEAFF.

This clonotype was detected many times. The chain carries TRBV29-1 and TRBJ2-1; tentative D call: TRBD1 (6 bases). V dropped 3 bases and J dropped 0 bases, with 18 bases sitting between them. Germline CDR1 SQVTM, CDR2 ANQGSEA. The CDR3 is made up of 17 amino acids. Written as DNA, the CDR3 is TGCAGCGTTGAGGGACACCCGAGCTTAAGCTCCTACAATGAGCAGTTCTTC. This sequence encodes CSVEGHPSLSSYNEQFF.

This clonotype was picked up a small number of times. The rearrangement uses TRBV20-1 and TRBJ1-4; D remains unclear. V shed 3 bases and J shed 1 base, with 15 bases lying between them. The CDR3 is 16 amino acids. Germline V lookup: CDR1 DFQATT, CDR2 SNEGSKA (reference sequence). The CDR3 loop is CSASPRLPGTNEKLFF. CDR3 in DNA: TGCAGTGCTAGCCCTCGACTCCCGGGAACTAATGAAAAACTGTTTTTT.

V gene TRBV29-1 combines with J gene TRBJ1-1; TRBD1 agrees at 8 bases. The V gene end was trimmed by 5 bases and the J gene end by 2 bases; junction bases not matched to a gene: 7. Germline V CDR1 and CDR2: SQVTM, ANQGSEA. This CDR3 region has 14 residues. The CDR3 DNA reads TGCAGCGTTCGGACAGGGACAATAAACACTGAAGCTTTCTTT. Its protein product is CSVRTGTINTEAFF. The variable domain in full, completed from reference TRBV29-1 and TRBJ1-1, reads SAVISQKPSRDICQRGTSLTIQCQVDSQVTMMFWYRQQPGQSLTLIATANQGSEATYESGFVIDKFPISRPNLTFSTLTVSNMSPEDSSIYLCSVRTGTINTEAFFGQGTRLTVV.

The chain couples TRBV6-5 to TRBJ2-3, with TRBD2 identical over 12 bases. With 0 bases clipped from V and 2 bases from J, the junction kept 9 bases outside the gene matches. Germline CDR1 MNHEY, CDR2 SVGAGI. This CDR3 contains 19 residues. CDR3: CASSYSTPGTSGHTDTQYF. In nucleotides, the CDR3 is TGTGCCAGCAGTTACTCGACCCCTGGGACTAGCGGGCACACAGATACGCAGTATTTT.

Here the CDR3 reads CASSLLAPPGDEQFF. The CDR3 DNA sequence: TGTGCCAGCAGCTTACTGGCGCCCCCGGGGGATGAGCAGTTCTTC. V gene TRBV7-9 combines with J gene TRBJ2-1; perhaps TRBD2 as D (6 bases). CDR3 length: 15 residues. V shed 2 bases and J shed 8 bases, with 16 bases lying between them. Germline V gene sequence: CDR1 SEHNR, CDR2 FQNEAQ (reference sequence).

The CDR3 reads CASSLNQGADEKLFF. CDR3 coding DNA: TGCGCCAGCAGCTTGAACCAGGGGGCTGATGAAAAACTGTTTTTT. This sequence joins TRBV5-1 and TRBJ1-4; TRBD1 matches 8 bases. The trim removed 1 base at V and 6 bases at J, leaving 5 bases unmatched. Germline loops: CDR1 SGHRS, CDR2 YFSETQ. The length of the CDR3 is 15 residues. The whole variable domain, filled in from reference TRBV5-1 and TRBJ1-4, reads KAGVTQTPRYLIKTRGQQVTLSCSPISGHRSVSWYQQTPGQGLQFLFEYFSETQRNKGNFPGRFSGRQFSNSRSEMNVSTLELGDSALYLCASSLNQGADEKLFFGSGTQLSVL.

The chain uses TRBV12-3 or TRBV12-4 and TRBJ1-1, with D hard to call. The CDR3 is 12 residues long. Trimming stripped 5 bases from V and 4 bases from J, with 8 bases between. The DNA for the CDR3 is TGTGCCAGCAGTAACTTGGGCACTGAAGCTTTCTTT. Its protein product is CASSNLGTEAFF.